This TCR beta chain was observed in a study of cytomegalovirus exposure and HLA in healthy donors. Background on the study: Of the donors genotyped, 300 to 500 in all, 81% fell in the Caucasian-associated ancestry cluster.

Germline-derived CDR1 and CDR2 are MNHNY and SVGAGI (reference sequence). The CDR3 consists of 13 residues. V lost 6 bases to trimming and J lost 0 bases, with 5 bases between them. The primer mix had 60 Vbeta and 13 Jbeta primers. The protocol was immunoSEQ multiplex PCR, while the TCRdb copy is restricted to in-frame clones and leaves out a portion. The table lists more than 95,000 clones, over 65% of them singletons. General study results and limits: Reportedly, fewer N-insertions than the roughly 600-donor mean appeared in an Asian-associated ancestry cluster in a later analysis.

Comment on this clone: The antigen remains undetermined.

Sample: PBMCs. The receptor's source is a man aged 25-45 years in good health and CMV-seropositive. The V call is TRBV6-6, the J call TRBJ2-2; D is ambiguous. CDR3 sequence reads: CASSRANTGELFF. CDR3 nucleotide sequence: TGTGCCAGCAGCCGCGCGAACACCGGGGAGCTGTTTTTT.